This passage covers 28 T cell receptor beta chains from one sample sequenced in a study of blood T cell repertoires in COVID-19. The assay was immunoSEQ multiplex PCR, and TCRdb's table has in-frame clones only and misses some. The profile shows roughly 150,000 clones, 75% to 90% of them singletons. Sequenced material: peripheral blood. Source of these receptors: a man between 60 and 75 years old with active or convalescent COVID-19.

This rearrangement joins TRBV19 to TRBJ2-3; 14 bases line up with TRBD2. The length of the CDR3 is 16 residues. Looked up from germline, CDR1 is LNHDA and CDR2 is SQIVND (reference sequence). The junction had 6 bases not matched to a gene; V was cut back by 5 bases and J by 5 bases. The CDR3 protein is CASSSGLAGVKDTQYF. The CDR3 nucleotides read TGTGCCAGTAGTTCGGGACTAGCGGGAGTGAAAGATACGCAGTATTTT.

The chain has TRBV5-1 and TRBJ1-4, with D unresolved. Trimming took off 3 bases at V and 7 bases at J, with 16 bases between the two ends. Germline V CDR1 and CDR2: SGHRS, YFSETQ. The CDR3 length is 15 residues. This CDR3 reads CASSSSGGDGEKLFF. In nucleotides, the CDR3 is TGCGCCAGCAGCTCGTCGGGCGGGGATGGTGAAAAACTGTTTTTT.

The rearrangement uses TRBV6-4 and TRBJ2-3, with TRBD2 identical over 7 bases. V lost 3 bases to trimming and J lost 0 bases; unmatched junction nucleotides: 3. The CDR3 is 15 residues long. Germline CDR1 is MRHNA and CDR2 is SNTAGT. Here the CDR3 reads CASSESGASTDTQYF. DNA for the CDR3: TGTGCCAGCAGTGAGAGCGGGGCCAGCACAGATACGCAGTATTTT.

The rearrangement links TRBV9 to TRBJ1-5; D uncertain. V lost 4 bases and J 2 bases, leaving 19 bases between the germline ends. Germline values: CDR1 SGDLS, CDR2 YYNGEE. The CDR3 is 17 amino acids. The CDR3 DNA reads as TGTGCCAGCAGCCCTCGGGGAGTCTGGCGTGGCAATCAGCCCCAGCATTTT. It is translated as CASSPRGVWRGNQPQHF.

The chain is built from TRBV24-1 and TRBJ1-5; no clear D gene. V lost 4 bases, J lost 7 bases, and 13 bases lay in between. The CDR3 has 14 residues. Germline V CDR1 and CDR2: KGHDR, SFDVKD. The CDR3 nucleotides are TGTGCCACCAGTGACTACACCGAGCGGCAGCCCCAGCATTTT. As protein: CATSDYTERQPQHF.

The V and J genes are TRBV5-5 and TRBJ1-1; tentative D call: TRBD1 (5 bases). V was trimmed by 3 bases and J by 0 bases, leaving 15 bases between them. CDR1 is SGHKS, CDR2 YYEKEE, per germline (reference sequence). CDR3 length: 16 amino acids. CDR3 nucleotides: TGTGCCAGCAGCTACCGACAGCCAATTATGAACACTGAAGCTTTCTTT. It encodes CASSYRQPIMNTEAFF.

The chain combines TRBV27 with TRBJ2-7; 10 bases map to TRBD2. The CDR3 is made up of 14 amino acids. V was pared by 9 bases and J by 7 bases, with 12 bases of the junction left unmatched. The germline V gene has CDR1 MNHEY and CDR2 SMNVEV (reference sequence). As DNA, the CDR3 is TGTGCCAGTAAGCGGGAGGGGAGTATAAGGGAGCAGTACTTC. Protein product: CASKREGSIREQYF.

V usage is TRBV5-5 and J usage is TRBJ1-1; 9 bases match TRBD1. CDR3 length equals 14 residues. Per germline, CDR1 SGHKS and CDR2 YYEKEE (reference sequence). With V trimmed by 1 base and J by 5 bases, 3 bases remained unmatched. CDR3: CASSLRQGGTEAFF. CDR3 bases: TGTGCCAGCAGCTTGCGACAGGGGGGGACTGAAGCTTTCTTT.

This chain joins TRBV12-3 or TRBV12-4 and TRBJ1-5; possibly TRBD1 for D (5 bases). This CDR3 has 12 residues. Trimming took off 7 bases at V and 5 bases at J, with 9 bases between the two ends. The CDR3 protein is CASTWGDQPQHF. Written as DNA, the CDR3 is TGTGCCAGCACTTGGGGGGATCAGCCCCAGCATTTT.

This rearrangement joins TRBV9 to TRBJ2-3; D is perhaps TRBD1 (5 bases). This CDR3 contains 16 residues. The V end lost 3 bases, the J end lost 6 bases, and 20 bases lay between the germline ends. The V gene's germline CDR1 is SGDLS and CDR2 YYNGEE. The CDR3 is CASSAVAQVRSDTQYF. The CDR3 nucleotides read TGTGCCAGCAGCGCAGTAGCACAGGTTAGATCGGATACGCAGTATTTT.

This chain connects TRBV12-3 or TRBV12-4 to TRBJ1-1, with D unresolved. V gave up 3 bases and J gave up 0 bases, with 5 bases separating them. CDR3 length: 13 amino acids. CDR3 sequence: CASSFQVNTEAFF. CDR3 DNA sequence: TGTGCCAGCAGTTTTCAGGTGAACACTGAAGCTTTCTTT.

The chain uses TRBV2 and TRBJ2-7, with D perhaps matching TRBD2 (6 bases). CDR3 length equals 13 residues. Germline CDR1 SNHLY, CDR2 FYNNEI. Trimming stripped 7 bases from V and 7 bases from J, with 17 bases between. In DNA form, the CDR3 reads TGTGCCAGCACGGGACTCGTTTTTTGGGAGCAGTACTTC. This sequence encodes CASTGLVFWEQYF.

This sequence joins TRBV7-9 and TRBJ2-3, with 7 bases fitting TRBD2. The V and J ends lost 5 bases and 9 bases, in that order; junction bases with no gene match: 11. Germline V lookup: CDR1 SEHNR, CDR2 FQNEAQ (reference sequence). The CDR3 runs to 14 residues. The CDR3 protein is CASSPGGRSGTQYF. The CDR3 bases are TGTGCCAGCAGCCCCGGGGGGAGGAGCGGGACGCAGTATTTT.

This clone showed up just a few times. The chain joins TRBV27 to TRBJ2-2; 9 bases fit TRBD1. Per the germline V gene, CDR1 is MNHEY and CDR2 is SMNVEV (reference sequence). The CDR3 has 13 amino acids. After removal of 6 bases from V and 8 bases from J, the junction contained 4 bases not matched to a gene. CDR3 bases: TGTGCCAGCAGGTGGACAGGGGTTGGGGAGCTGTTTTTT. Translating gives CASRWTGVGELFF.

The genes are TRBV5-6 and TRBJ2-1, with D possibly being TRBD2 (5 bases). The CDR3 runs 13 residues. In germline, CDR1 is SGHDT, CDR2 YYEEEE. Trimming cost V 7 bases and J 6 bases, with 14 bases left between them. The chain's CDR3 is CASARGAINEQFF. In nucleotides, the CDR3 is TGTGCCAGCGCCCGGGGAGCGATCAATGAGCAGTTCTTC.

The V and J genes are TRBV18 and TRBJ1-4; 7 bases map to TRBD1. CDR3 length: 16 residues. CDR1 and CDR2 from the germline V gene are KGHSH and LQKENI. Losses at the gene ends were 4 bases for V and 4 bases for J; bases not matched to a gene: 9. This chain's CDR3 is CASSQQTGEINEKLFF. The CDR3 region has the DNA TGTGCCAGCTCACAGCAAACAGGGGAGATTAATGAAAAACTGTTTTTT.

The chain is built from TRBV20-1 and TRBJ2-7, with 10 nucleotides matching TRBD2. Trimming removed 3 bases from V and 3 bases from J; junction bases left unmatched: 5. This CDR3 contains 14 residues. Germline V gene data show CDR1 as DFQATT and CDR2 as SNEGSKA (reference sequence). CDR3 nucleotides: TGCAGTGCTAGTTCAGCGGGGGGGCTCTACGAGCAGTACTTC. Translation gives CSASSAGGLYEQYF.

J is TRBJ2-7 and V is TRBV7-6; TRBD1 matches at 7 bases. The CDR3 is 14 amino acids. CDR1 and CDR2 from the germline V gene are SGHVS and FNYEAQ. After removal of 0 bases from V and 5 bases from J, the junction contained 4 bases not matched to a gene. CDR3 nucleotides: TGTGCCAGCAGCTTAGCGGCAGGGGGAAACGAGCAGTACTTC. It codes for CASSLAAGGNEQYF.

This rearrangement joins TRBV20-1 to TRBJ1-4; 7 bases agree with TRBD1. The V gene end was trimmed by 3 bases and the J gene end by 8 bases; junction bases not matched to a gene: 6. This CDR3 comprises 13 residues. Germline assignment: CDR1 DFQATT and CDR2 SNEGSKA (reference sequence). DNA of the CDR3: TGCAGTGCTAGTACAGGGGCGCCAGAAAAACTGTTTTTT. Its translation is CSASTGAPEKLFF.

The table lists this clone with a count of one. This chain connects TRBV6-5 to TRBJ2-7, with TRBD1 matching over 12 bases. The length of the CDR3 is 15 residues. Germline loops: CDR1 MNHEY, CDR2 SVGAGI. With V trimmed by 2 bases and J by 7 bases, 6 bases remained unmatched. This CDR3 reads CASSYVGQGAGEQYF. CDR3 coding DNA: TGTGCCAGCAGTTACGTGGGACAGGGGGCGGGTGAGCAGTACTTC.

V is TRBV11-2 and J is TRBJ1-2; 7 bases align to TRBD1. V shed 5 bases and J 7 bases; nucleotides not matched to a gene: 4. The CDR3 runs 12 residues. The germline V gene encodes CDR1 SGHAT and CDR2 FQNNGV. CDR3 in DNA: TGTGCCAGCAGCCTACGACAGGGTGGCTACACCTTC. Amino acid sequence: CASSLRQGGYTF.

The CDR3 sequence: CASRLLAGEQFF. The CDR3 nucleotides read TGCGCCAGCAGGCTACTAGCGGGGGAGCAGTTCTTC. The rearrangement links TRBV10-2 to TRBJ2-1; TRBD2 agrees at 10 bases. Germline V gene sequence: CDR1 WSHSY, CDR2 SAAADI. This CDR3 has 12 residues. V was clipped by 6 bases and J by 10 bases; unmatched bases: 3.

V and J are TRBV4-2 and TRBJ1-2; 8 bases map to TRBD1. With 0 bases clipped from V and 8 bases from J, the junction kept 5 bases outside the gene matches. The CDR3 has 14 residues. Germline CDR1 is LGHNA and CDR2 is YNFKEQ. CDR3 bases: TGTGCCAGCAGCCAAGAGGACAGGGAGGACGGCTACACCTTC. This sequence encodes CASSQEDREDGYTF.

This chain joins TRBV28 and TRBJ2-1; D unresolved. V shed 8 bases and J shed 7 bases, with 9 bases lying between them. Germline assignment: CDR1 MDHEN and CDR2 SYDVKM. The CDR3 runs 11 residues. CDR3 nucleotides: TGTGCCAGCCGATCGAGGAATGAGCAGTTCTTC. Encoded protein: CASRSRNEQFF.

V usage is TRBV21-1 and J usage is TRBJ2-7; the table names TRBD1, a call not compared with the DNA. TRBV21-1 is termed a pseudogene. The CDR3 has 14 residues. In nucleotides, the CDR3 is TGTGCCAGCAGCGTGGCCATGGGGCTCTACGAGCAGTACTTC. It translates to CASSVAMGLYEQYF.

V gene TRBV6-1 combines with J gene TRBJ2-7; TRBD1 matches 8 bases. Trimming cost V 3 bases and J 3 bases; bases outside gene matches: 4. Looked up from germline, CDR1 is MNHNS and CDR2 is SASEGT. The CDR3 sequence is 14 residues long. The CDR3 sequence: CASSDADRGYEQYF. The CDR3 DNA follows: TGTGCCAGCAGTGACGCCGACAGGGGCTACGAGCAGTACTTC.

CDR3 region: CASSPFGGRGDTQYF. The CDR3 DNA follows: TGTGCCAGCAGCCCTTTCGGCGGGCGGGGAGATACGCAGTATTTT. The chain has TRBV7-8 and TRBJ2-3; a weak D match, TRBD2 (6 bases). Trimming took off 5 bases at V and 5 bases at J, with 17 bases between the two ends. CDR1 and CDR2 (germline): SGHVS, FQNEAQ. This CDR3 spans 15 amino acids.

The J gene is TRBJ1-1, the V gene TRBV5-6; 12 bases align to TRBD1. The CDR3 has 15 amino acids. CDR1 and CDR2 from the germline V gene are SGHDT and YYEEEE. Trimming took 6 bases from V and 7 from J; bases not matched to a gene: 10. CDR3 region: CASIRDRGQIGEAFF. DNA for the CDR3: TGTGCCAGCATCCGGGACAGGGGGCAGATAGGTGAAGCTTTCTTT.